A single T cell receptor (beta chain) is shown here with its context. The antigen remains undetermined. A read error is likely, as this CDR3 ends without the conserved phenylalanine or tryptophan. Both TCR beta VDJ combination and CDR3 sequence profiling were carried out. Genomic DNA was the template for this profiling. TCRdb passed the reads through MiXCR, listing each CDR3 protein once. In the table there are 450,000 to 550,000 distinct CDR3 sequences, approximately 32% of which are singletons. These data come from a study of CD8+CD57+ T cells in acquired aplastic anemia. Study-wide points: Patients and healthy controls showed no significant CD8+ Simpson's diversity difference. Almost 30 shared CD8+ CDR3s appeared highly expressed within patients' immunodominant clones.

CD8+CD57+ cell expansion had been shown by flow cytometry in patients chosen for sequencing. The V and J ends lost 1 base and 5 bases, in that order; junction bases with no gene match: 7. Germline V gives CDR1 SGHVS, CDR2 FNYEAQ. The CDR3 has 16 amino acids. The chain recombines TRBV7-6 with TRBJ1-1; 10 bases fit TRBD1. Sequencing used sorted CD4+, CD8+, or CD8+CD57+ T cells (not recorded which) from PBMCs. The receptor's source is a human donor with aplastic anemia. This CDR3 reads CASSLEDRGRGTEAFS. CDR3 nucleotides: TGTGCCAGCAGCTTAGAAGACAGGGGGCGCGGGACTGAAGCTTTCTCT.